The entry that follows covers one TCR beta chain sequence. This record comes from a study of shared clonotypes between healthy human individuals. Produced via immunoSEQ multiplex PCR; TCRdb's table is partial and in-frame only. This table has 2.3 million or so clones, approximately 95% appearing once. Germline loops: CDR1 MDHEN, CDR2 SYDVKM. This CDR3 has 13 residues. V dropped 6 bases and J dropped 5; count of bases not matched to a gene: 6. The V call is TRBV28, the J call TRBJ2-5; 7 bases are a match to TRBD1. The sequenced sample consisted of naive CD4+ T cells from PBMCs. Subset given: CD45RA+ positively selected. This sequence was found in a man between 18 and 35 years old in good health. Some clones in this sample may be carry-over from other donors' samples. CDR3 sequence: CASRRTGEETQYF. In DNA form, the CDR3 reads TGTGCCAGCAGAAGGACAGGTGAGGAGACCCAGTACTTC.